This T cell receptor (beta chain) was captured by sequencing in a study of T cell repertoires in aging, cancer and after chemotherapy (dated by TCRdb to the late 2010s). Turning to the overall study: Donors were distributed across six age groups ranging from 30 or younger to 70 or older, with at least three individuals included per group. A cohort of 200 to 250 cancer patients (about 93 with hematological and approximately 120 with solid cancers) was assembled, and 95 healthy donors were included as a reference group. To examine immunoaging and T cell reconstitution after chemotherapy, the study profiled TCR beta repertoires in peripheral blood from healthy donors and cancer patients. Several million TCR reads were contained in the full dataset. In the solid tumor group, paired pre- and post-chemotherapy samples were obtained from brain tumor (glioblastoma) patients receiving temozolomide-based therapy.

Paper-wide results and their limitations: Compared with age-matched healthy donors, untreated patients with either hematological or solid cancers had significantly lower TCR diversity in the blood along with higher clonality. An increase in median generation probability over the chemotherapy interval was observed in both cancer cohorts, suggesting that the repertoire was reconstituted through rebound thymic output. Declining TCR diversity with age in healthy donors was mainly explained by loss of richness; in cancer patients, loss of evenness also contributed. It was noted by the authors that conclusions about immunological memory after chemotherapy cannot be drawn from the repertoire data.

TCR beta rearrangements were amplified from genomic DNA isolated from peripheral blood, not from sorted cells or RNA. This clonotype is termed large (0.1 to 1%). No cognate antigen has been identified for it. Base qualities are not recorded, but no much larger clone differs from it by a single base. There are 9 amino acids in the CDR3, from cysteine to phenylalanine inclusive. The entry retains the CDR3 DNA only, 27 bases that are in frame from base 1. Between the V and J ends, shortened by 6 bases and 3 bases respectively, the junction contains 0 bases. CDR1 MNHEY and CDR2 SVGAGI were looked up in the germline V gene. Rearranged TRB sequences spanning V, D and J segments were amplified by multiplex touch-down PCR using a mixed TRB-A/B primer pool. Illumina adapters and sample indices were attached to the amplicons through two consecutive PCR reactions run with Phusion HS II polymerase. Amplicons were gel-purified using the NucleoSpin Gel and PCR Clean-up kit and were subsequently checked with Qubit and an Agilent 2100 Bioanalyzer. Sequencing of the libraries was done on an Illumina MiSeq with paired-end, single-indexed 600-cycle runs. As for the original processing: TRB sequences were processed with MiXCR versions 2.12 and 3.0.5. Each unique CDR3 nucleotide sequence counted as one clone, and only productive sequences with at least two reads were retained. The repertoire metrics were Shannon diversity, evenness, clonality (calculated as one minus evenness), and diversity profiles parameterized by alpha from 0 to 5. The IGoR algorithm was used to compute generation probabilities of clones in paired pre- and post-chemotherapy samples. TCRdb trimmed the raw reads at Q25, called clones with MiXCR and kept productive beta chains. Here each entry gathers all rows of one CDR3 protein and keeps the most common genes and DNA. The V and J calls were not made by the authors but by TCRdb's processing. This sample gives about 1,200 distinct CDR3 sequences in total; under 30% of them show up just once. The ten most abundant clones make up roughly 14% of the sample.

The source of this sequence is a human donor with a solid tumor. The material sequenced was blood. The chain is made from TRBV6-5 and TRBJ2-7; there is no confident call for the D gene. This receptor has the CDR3 CASSYEQYF. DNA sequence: TGTGCCAGCAGCTACGAGCAGTACTTC.